Presented here are 19 T cell receptor beta chains from one specimen sequenced in a study of T cells in Graves' hyperthyroidism and ophthalmopathy. RNA transcripts provided the source from which TCR beta CDR3 regions were amplified. First-round RT-PCR targeting the TCR CDR3 was performed with the HTBI primer set. From the multiplex PCR reads, TCRdb called clonotypes with MiXCR, one entry per CDR3 protein. The sample lists 270,000 or so distinct CDR3 sequences, less than 30% occurring once. Material for sequencing was blood. All receptors come from a man aged 35-49 years with Graves' hyperthyroidism that later progressed to Graves' ophthalmopathy.

Concerning this clonotype: A much larger clone lies a single base off, so this may be a read error. The chain recombines TRBV28 with TRBJ1-5; tentative D call: TRBD1 (6 bases). Trimming removed 5 bases at V and 9 bases at J, with 23 bases between. Germline CDR1 reads MDHEN; CDR2 reads SYDVKM. The CDR3 consists of 16 residues. The CDR3 reads CASSGIGGPGLGPQHF. DNA of the CDR3: TGTGCCAGCAGTGGCATCGGGGGCCCGGGCCTTGGGCCCCAGCATTTT.

This clonotype was counted many times. The chain has TRBV7-9 and TRBJ2-7; the D gene is possibly TRBD1 (6 bases). The CDR3 loop spans 13 amino acids. V lost 5 bases, J lost 1 base, and 9 bases lay in between. Germline V gene lookup returns CDR1 SEHNR and CDR2 FQNEAQ (reference sequence). CDR3 DNA: TGTGCCAGCAGCAACGACAGGTCCTACGAGCAGTACTTC. Its translation: CASSNDRSYEQYF.

The chain carries TRBV27 and TRBJ1-2; D is uncertain. V was trimmed by 8 bases and J by 6 bases, leaving 10 bases between them. The CDR3 has 11 residues. The V gene's germline CDR1 is MNHEY and CDR2 SMNVEV (reference sequence). DNA for the CDR3: TGTGCCAGCTCCGGTGGCAATGGCTACACCTTC. As protein: CASSGGNGYTF.

This clonotype was recorded many times. The rearrangement links TRBV11-2 to TRBJ1-2, with unresolved D. The V gene lost 2 bases and the J gene lost 7 bases, with 11 bases spanning the gap. The length of the CDR3 is 13 residues. CDR1 SGHAT and CDR2 FQNNGV come from the germline V gene. In DNA form, the CDR3 reads TGTGCCAGCAGCTTACGAGGGCCTTTTGGCTACACCTTC. This gives the protein CASSLRGPFGYTF. Complete variable domain (other parts from reference TRBV11-2 and TRBJ1-2): EAGVAQSPRYKIIEKRQSVAFWCNPISGHATLYWYQQILGQGPKLLIQFQNNGVVDDSQLPKDRFSAERLKGVDSTLKIQPAKLEDSAVYLCASSLRGPFGYTFGSGTRLTVV.

This chain connects TRBV6-2 or TRBV6-3 to TRBJ1-1, with 8 nucleotides matching TRBD1. The CDR3 extends over 11 amino acids. The germline gives CDR1 MNHEY, CDR2 SVGEGT. Trimming took 10 bases from V and 8 from J; bases not matched to a gene: 6. The CDR3 protein is CATWDRLEAFF. The CDR3 DNA sequence: TGTGCCACCTGGGACAGGCTCGAAGCTTTCTTT.

This clonotype has ten or more counts. The J gene is TRBJ2-5, the V gene TRBV6-1; D remains unclear. Germline values: CDR1 MNHNS, CDR2 SASEGT. V lost 2 bases and J lost 3, with 7 bases in between. The CDR3 is 13 amino acids. CDR3 region: CASSERVEETQYF. The CDR3 region has the DNA TGTGCCAGCAGTGAAAGGGTCGAAGAGACCCAGTACTTC.

This clonotype was observed at least ten times. The chain employs TRBV5-1 and TRBJ2-2; D is unresolved. The germline V gene encodes CDR1 SGHRS and CDR2 YFSETQ. This CDR3 is 16 amino acids long. The V end was cut by 7 bases, the J end by 3 bases, with 19 bases between. CDR3 nucleotides: TGCGCCAGCGAGGCGGCTGGGCAGACCTACACCGGGGAGCTGTTTTTT. It encodes CASEAAGQTYTGELFF.

This clonotype was seen ten or more times. This chain links TRBV9 with TRBJ1-5; D gene ambiguous. Germline CDR1 reads SGDLS; CDR2 reads YYNGEE. The CDR3 runs 14 residues. Deletions cut 0 bases from V and 1 base from J, with 5 bases between. The DNA of the CDR3 is TGTGCCAGCAGCGTAGGCGCCAGCAATCAGCCCCAGCATTTT. As protein: CASSVGASNQPQHF.

This clonotype was seen ten or more times. The rearrangement uses TRBV6-5 and TRBJ1-2, with D possibly matching TRBD1 (5 bases). In germline, CDR1 is MNHEY, CDR2 SVGAGI. The CDR3 contains 14 residues. Trimming stripped 6 bases from V and 4 bases from J, with 15 bases between. In nucleotides, the CDR3 is TGTGCCAGCAGATACGGGGACGGAGGCTATGGCTACACCTTC. Protein sequence: CASRYGDGGYGYTF.

This chain links TRBV27 with TRBJ2-5; 7 nucleotides line up with TRBD2. Germline V gene sequence: CDR1 MNHEY, CDR2 SMNVEV (reference sequence). V shed 7 bases, J shed 5 bases, and the junction held 7 bases outside the gene matches. The CDR3 extends over 13 amino acids. The CDR3 DNA sequence: TGTGCCAGCAAATTGCAGGGAGGGGAGACCCAGTACTTC. Its translation is CASKLQGGETQYF.

The chain is built from TRBV12-3 or TRBV12-4 and TRBJ2-7; D is possibly TRBD2 (6 bases). The CDR3 has 15 residues. V lost 6 bases and J 4 bases, leaving 19 bases between the germline ends. The CDR3 DNA reads as TGTGCCAGCAGCCGCGGGGATTTGAGTCGTTACGAGCAGTACTTC. Protein sequence: CASSRGDLSRYEQYF.

The table lists this clonotype with many counts. This chain joins TRBV6-1 and TRBJ1-1; D ambiguous. Germline V lookup: CDR1 MNHNS, CDR2 SASEGT. The CDR3 is 11 residues long. Between the trimmed V and J ends, which lost 7 bases and 8 bases, there was a span of 11 bases. Written as DNA, the CDR3 is TGTGCCAGCACCTACGGGGTAGAAGCTTTCTTT. As protein: CASTYGVEAFF.

This clonotype was seen at least ten times. The gene calls are TRBV29-1 and TRBJ2-7; TRBD2 matches 7 bases. This CDR3 has 14 amino acids. The V and J ends lost 4 bases and 0 bases, in that order; junction bases with no gene match: 6. Germline V gene sequence: CDR1 SQVTM, CDR2 ANQGSEA. The DNA for the CDR3 is TGCAGCGTTGTAAGGGGCGGGAGCTCCTACGAGCAGTACTTC. Its protein product is CSVVRGGSSYEQYF.

This clonotype was recorded at least ten times. This chain joins TRBV6-5 and TRBJ2-7; D may be TRBD1 or TRBD2 (5 bases each). Germline values: CDR1 MNHEY, CDR2 SVGAGI. V lost 2 bases to trimming and J lost 4 bases, with 12 bases between them. The CDR3 consists of 14 residues. The CDR3 DNA reads as TGTGCCAGCAGTTACACCGGGACGGGATACGAGCAGTACTTC. Amino acid sequence: CASSYTGTGYEQYF.

J is TRBJ2-2 and V is TRBV5-1, with a weak D call TRBD2 (6 bases). CDR1 is SGHRS, CDR2 YFSETQ, per germline. This CDR3 contains 15 residues. The V and J ends lost 5 bases and 3 bases respectively, with 14 bases between them. The CDR3 DNA follows: TGCGCCAGCAGGTCTTGGACTACCGACACCGGGGAGCTGTTTTTT. Translated: CASRSWTTDTGELFF.

This chain connects TRBV7-8 to TRBJ2-5, with 10 bases that match TRBD1. CDR1 is SGHVS and CDR2 is FQNEAQ in the germline V gene. The trim removed 2 bases at V and 5 bases at J, leaving 11 bases unmatched. The CDR3 is 17 residues long. CDR3 DNA: TGTGCCAGCAGCTTATATTCGGGACAGGGGACGGGGGAGACCCAGTACTTC. Translation: CASSLYSGQGTGETQYF.

V gene TRBV7-2 combines with J gene TRBJ2-7; 9 bases fit TRBD1. This CDR3 comprises 15 residues. Germline V lookup: CDR1 SGHTA, CDR2 FQGNSA. Trimming removed 5 bases from V and 5 bases from J; junction bases left unmatched: 10. CDR3 residues: CASSPGGQGKNEQYF. CDR3 coding DNA: TGTGCCAGCAGCCCAGGGGGACAGGGTAAGAACGAGCAGTACTTC.

The chain carries TRBV5-6 and TRBJ1-1; no definite D call. V dropped 0 bases and J dropped 10 bases, with 7 bases sitting between them. The CDR3 spans 11 residues. In germline, CDR1 is SGHDT, CDR2 YYEEEE. The DNA of the CDR3 is TGTGCCAGCAGCTTGGCCCAGGTAGCTTTCTTT. It translates to CASSLAQVAFF.

This clonotype was observed at least ten times. The chain combines TRBV20-1 with TRBJ1-1; 9 bases agree with TRBD1. The V and J ends lost 7 bases and 3 bases, in that order; junction bases with no gene match: 6. This CDR3 is built from 13 residues. Germline-derived CDR1 and CDR2 are DFQATT and SNEGSKA (reference sequence). In nucleotides, the CDR3 is TGCAGTGGGAGGACAGGGGCTTACACTGAAGCTTTCTTT. The encoded protein is CSGRTGAYTEAFF.